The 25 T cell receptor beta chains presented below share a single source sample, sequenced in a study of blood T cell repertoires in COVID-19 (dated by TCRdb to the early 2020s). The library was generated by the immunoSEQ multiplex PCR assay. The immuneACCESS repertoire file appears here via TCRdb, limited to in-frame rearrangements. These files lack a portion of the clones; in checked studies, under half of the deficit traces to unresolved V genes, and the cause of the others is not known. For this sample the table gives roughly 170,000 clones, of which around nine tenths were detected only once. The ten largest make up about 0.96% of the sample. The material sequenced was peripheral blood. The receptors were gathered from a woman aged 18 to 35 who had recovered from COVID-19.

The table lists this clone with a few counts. CDR3 bases: TGTGCCAGCAGCGGCGACAGGGACACTGAAGCTTTCTTT. Protein product: CASSGDRDTEAFF. The J gene is TRBJ1-1, the V gene TRBV7-3; 7 bases fit TRBD1. This CDR3 is built from 13 residues. CDR1 is SGHTA and CDR2 is FQGTGA in the germline V gene. Trimming cost V 5 bases and J 3 bases; bases outside gene matches: 3.

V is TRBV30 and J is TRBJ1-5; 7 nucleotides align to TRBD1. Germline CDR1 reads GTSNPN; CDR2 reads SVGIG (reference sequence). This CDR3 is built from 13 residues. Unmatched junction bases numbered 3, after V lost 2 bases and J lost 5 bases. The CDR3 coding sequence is TGTGCCTGGAGTTTCGACAGGGATCAGCCCCAGCATTTT. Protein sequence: CAWSFDRDQPQHF. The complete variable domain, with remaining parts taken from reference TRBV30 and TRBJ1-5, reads SQTIHQWPATLVQPVGSPLSLECTVEGTSNPNLYWYRQAAGRGLQLLFYSVGIGQISSEVPQNLSASRPQDRQFILSSKKLLLSDSGFYLCAWSFDRDQPQHFGDGTRLSIL.

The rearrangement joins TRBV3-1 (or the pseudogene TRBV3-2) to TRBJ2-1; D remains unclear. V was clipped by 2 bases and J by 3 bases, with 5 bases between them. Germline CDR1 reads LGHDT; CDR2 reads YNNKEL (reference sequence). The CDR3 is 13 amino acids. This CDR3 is CASSQSRYNEQFF. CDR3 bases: TGTGCCAGCAGCCAATCCCGCTACAATGAGCAGTTCTTC.

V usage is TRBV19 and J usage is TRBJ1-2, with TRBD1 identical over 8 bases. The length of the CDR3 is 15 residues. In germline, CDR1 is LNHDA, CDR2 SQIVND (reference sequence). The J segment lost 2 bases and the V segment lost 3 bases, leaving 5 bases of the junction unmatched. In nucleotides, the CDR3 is TGTGCCAGTAGTATTTGGGGGACAGGCAACTATGGCTACACCTTC. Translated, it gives CASSIWGTGNYGYTF. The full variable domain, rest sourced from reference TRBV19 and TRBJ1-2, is DGGITQSPKYLFRKEGQNVTLSCEQNLNHDAMYWYRQDPGQGLRLIYYSQIVNDFQKGDIAEGYSVSREKKESFPLTVTSAQKNPTAFYLCASSIWGTGNYGYTFGSGTRLTVV.

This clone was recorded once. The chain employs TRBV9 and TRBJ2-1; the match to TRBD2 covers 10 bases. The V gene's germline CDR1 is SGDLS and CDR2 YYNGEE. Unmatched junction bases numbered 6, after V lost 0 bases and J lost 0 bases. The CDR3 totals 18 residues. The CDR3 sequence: CASSVGTSGLYSYNEQFF. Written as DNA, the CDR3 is TGTGCCAGCAGCGTAGGGACTAGCGGTTTATACTCCTACAATGAGCAGTTCTTC.

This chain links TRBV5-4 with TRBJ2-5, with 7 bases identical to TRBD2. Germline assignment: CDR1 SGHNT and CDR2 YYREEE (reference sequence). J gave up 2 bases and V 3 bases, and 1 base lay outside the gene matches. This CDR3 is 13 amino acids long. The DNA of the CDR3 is TGTGCCAGCAGCTGGGGGGGACAAGAGACCCAGTACTTC. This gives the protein CASSWGGQETQYF.

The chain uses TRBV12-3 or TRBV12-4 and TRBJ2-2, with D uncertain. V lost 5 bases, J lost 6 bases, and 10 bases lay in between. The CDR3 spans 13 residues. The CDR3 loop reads CASSPVISGELFF. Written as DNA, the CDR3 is TGTGCCAGCAGTCCCGTAATCTCCGGGGAGCTGTTTTTT.

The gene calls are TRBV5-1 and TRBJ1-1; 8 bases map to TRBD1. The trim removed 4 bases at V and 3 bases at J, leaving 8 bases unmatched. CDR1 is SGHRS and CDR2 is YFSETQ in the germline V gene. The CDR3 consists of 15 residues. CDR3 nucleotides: TGCGCCAGCAGCCCATATTCGACAGGGGACACTGAAGCTTTCTTT. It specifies CASSPYSTGDTEAFF.

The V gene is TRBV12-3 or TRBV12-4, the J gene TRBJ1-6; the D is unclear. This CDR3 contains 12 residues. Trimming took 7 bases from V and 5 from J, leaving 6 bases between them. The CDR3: CASKTDNSPLHF. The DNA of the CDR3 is TGTGCCAGCAAAACGGATAATTCACCCCTCCACTTT.

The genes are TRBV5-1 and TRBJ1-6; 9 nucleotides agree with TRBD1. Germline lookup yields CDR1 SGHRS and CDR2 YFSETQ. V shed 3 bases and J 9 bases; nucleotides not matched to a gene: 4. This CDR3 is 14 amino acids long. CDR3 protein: CASSSGQGGSPLHF. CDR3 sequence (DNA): TGCGCCAGCAGCTCGGGACAGGGCGGTTCACCCCTCCACTTT.

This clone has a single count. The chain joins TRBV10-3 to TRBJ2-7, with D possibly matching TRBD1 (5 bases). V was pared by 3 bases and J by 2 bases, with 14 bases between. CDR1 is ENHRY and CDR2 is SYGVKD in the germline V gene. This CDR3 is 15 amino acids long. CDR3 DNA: TGTGCCATCAGTGAATCGACAGCCCCCACCTACGAGCAGTACTTC. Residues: CAISESTAPTYEQYF.

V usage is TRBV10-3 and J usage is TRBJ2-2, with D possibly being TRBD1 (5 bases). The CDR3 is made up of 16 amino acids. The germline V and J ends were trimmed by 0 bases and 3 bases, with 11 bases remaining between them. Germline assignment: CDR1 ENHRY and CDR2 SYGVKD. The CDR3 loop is CAISESRQWDTGELFF. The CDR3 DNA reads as TGTGCCATCAGTGAGTCGCGACAGTGGGACACCGGGGAGCTGTTTTTT.

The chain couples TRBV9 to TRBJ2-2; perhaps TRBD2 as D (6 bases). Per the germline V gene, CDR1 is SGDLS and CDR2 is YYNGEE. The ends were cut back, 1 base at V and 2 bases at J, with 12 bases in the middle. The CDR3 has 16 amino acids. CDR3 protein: CASSVLSGANTGELFF. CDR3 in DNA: TGTGCCAGCAGCGTATTATCGGGAGCAAACACCGGGGAGCTGTTTTTT.

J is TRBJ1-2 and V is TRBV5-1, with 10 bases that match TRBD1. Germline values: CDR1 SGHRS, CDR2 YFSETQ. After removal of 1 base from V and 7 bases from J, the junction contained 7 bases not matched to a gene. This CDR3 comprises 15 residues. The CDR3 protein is CASSLTSGTGVGYTF. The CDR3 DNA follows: TGCGCCAGCAGCTTGACATCCGGGACAGGGGTTGGCTACACCTTC.

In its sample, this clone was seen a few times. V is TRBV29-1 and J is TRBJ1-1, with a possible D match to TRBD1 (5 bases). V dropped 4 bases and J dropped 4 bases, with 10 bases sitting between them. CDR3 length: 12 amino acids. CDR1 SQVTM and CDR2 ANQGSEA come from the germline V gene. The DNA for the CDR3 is TGCAGCGTTGGGGGGGAGTTCACTGAAGCTTTCTTT. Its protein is CSVGGEFTEAFF.

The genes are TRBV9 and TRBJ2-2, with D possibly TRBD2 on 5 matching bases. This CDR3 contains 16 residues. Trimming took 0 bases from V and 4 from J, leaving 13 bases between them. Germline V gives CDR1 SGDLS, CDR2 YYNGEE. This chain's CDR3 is CASSVVSSGRTGELFF. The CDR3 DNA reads TGTGCCAGCAGCGTAGTCTCCAGCGGTCGCACCGGGGAGCTGTTTTTT.

The CDR3 is CASSLGGLAGSAGELFF. CDR3 bases: TGTGCCAGCAGCTTGGGGGGACTAGCGGGTTCGGCCGGGGAGCTGTTTTTT. J is TRBJ2-2 and V is TRBV5-4; 12 bases are shared with TRBD2. V shed 0 bases, J shed 6 bases, and the junction held 6 bases outside the gene matches. Germline V gene sequence: CDR1 SGHNT, CDR2 YYREEE (reference sequence). The CDR3 runs 17 residues. The full variable domain, its missing parts supplied by reference TRBV5-4 and TRBJ2-2, is ETGVTQSPTHLIKTRGQQVTLRCSSQSGHNTVSWYQQALGQGPQFIFQYYREEENGRGNFPPRFSGLQFPNYSSELNVNALELDDSALYLCASSLGGLAGSAGELFFGEGSRLTVL.

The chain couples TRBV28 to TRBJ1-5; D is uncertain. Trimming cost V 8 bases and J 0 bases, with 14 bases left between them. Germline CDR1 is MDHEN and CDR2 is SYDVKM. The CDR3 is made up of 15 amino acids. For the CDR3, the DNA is TGTGCCAGCGTATCAACAGCCTTTAGCAATCAGCCCCAGCATTTT. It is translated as CASVSTAFSNQPQHF.

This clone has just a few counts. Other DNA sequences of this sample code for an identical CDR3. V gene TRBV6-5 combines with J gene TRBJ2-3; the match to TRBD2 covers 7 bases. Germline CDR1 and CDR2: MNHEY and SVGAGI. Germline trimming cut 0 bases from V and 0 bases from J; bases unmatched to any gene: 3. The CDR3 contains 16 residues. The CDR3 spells CASSYSSSGSTDTQYF. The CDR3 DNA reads TGTGCCAGCAGTTACTCGAGTAGCGGGAGCACAGATACGCAGTATTTT.

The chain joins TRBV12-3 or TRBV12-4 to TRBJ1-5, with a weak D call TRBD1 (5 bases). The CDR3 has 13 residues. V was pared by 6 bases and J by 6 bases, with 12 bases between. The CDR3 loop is CASSRALGQPQHF. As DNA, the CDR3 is TGTGCCAGCAGCAGGGCGCTTGGTCAGCCCCAGCATTTT.

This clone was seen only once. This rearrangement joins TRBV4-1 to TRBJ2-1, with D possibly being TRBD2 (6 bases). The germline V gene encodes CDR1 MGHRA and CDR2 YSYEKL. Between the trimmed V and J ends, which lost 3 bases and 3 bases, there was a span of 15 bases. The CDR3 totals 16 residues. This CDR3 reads CASSQQAGRFYNEQFF. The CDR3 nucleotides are TGCGCCAGCAGCCAGCAAGCGGGCAGATTCTACAATGAGCAGTTCTTC.

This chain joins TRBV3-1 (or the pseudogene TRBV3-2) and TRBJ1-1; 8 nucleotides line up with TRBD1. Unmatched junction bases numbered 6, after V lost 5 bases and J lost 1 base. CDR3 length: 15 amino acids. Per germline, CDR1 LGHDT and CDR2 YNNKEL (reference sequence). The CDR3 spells CASSSQGAGNTEAFF. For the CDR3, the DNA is TGTGCCAGCAGCTCCCAGGGGGCCGGGAACACTGAAGCTTTCTTT.

CDR3 DNA: TGTGCCAGCAGCCAAGCGAGGAAGGCACACACCGATGAGCAGTTCTTC. This translates into CASSQARKAHTDEQFF. This sequence joins TRBV14 and TRBJ2-1; no definite D call. The CDR3 has 16 amino acids. V lost 1 base to trimming and J lost 8 bases, with 18 bases between them. Germline V gene data show CDR1 as SGHDN and CDR2 as FVKESK.

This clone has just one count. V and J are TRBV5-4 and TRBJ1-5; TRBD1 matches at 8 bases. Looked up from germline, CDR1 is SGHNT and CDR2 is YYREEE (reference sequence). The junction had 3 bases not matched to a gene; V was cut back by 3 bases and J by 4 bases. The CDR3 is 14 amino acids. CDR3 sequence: CASSSGQGNQPQHF. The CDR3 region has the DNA TGTGCCAGCAGCTCCGGACAGGGAAATCAGCCCCAGCATTTT.

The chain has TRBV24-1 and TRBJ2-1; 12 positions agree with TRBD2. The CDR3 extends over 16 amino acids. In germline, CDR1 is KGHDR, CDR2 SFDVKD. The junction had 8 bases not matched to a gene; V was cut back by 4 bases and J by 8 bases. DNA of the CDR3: TGTGCCACCAGTGACCCGACTAGCGGGAGTATCTATGAGCAGTTCTTC. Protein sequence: CATSDPTSGSIYEQFF.